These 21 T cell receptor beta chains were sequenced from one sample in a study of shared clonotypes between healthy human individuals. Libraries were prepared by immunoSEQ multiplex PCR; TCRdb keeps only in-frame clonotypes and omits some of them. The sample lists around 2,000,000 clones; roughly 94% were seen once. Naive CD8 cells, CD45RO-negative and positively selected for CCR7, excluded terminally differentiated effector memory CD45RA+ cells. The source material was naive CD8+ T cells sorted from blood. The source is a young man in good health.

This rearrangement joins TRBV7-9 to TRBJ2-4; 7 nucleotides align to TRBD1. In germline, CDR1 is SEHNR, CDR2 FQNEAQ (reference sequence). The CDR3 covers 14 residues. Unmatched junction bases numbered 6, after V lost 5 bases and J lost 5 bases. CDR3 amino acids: CASSEGTVENIQYF. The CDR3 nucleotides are TGTGCCAGCAGCGAAGGGACAGTTGAAAACATTCAGTACTTC.

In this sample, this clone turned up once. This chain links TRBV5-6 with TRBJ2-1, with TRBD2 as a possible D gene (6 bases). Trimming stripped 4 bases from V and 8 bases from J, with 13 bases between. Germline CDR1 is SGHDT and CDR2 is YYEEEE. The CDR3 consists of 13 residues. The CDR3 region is CASSAGTFDEQFF. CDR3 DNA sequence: TGTGCCAGCAGCGCCGGGACTTTCGATGAGCAGTTCTTC.

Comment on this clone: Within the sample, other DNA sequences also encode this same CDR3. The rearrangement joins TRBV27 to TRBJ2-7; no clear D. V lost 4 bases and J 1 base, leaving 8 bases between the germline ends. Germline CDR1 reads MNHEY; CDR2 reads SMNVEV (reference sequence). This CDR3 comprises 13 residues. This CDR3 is CASSYQDSYEQYF. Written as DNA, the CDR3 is TGTGCCAGCAGTTATCAGGATTCCTACGAGCAGTACTTC.

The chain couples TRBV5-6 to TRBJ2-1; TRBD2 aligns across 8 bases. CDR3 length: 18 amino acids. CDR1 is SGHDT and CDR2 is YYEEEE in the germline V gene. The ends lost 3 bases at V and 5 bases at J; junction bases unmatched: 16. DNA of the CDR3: TGTGCCAGCAGCTCCGGGACTAGTTATTTCGTAGGGGACAATGAGCAGTTCTTC. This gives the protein CASSSGTSYFVGDNEQFF.

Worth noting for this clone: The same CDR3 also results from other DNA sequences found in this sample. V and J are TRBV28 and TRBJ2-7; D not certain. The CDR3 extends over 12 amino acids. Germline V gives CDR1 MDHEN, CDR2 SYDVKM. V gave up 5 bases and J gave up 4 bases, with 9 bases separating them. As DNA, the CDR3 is TGTGCCAGCAGTCCGGGTGGATACGAGCAGTACTTC. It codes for CASSPGGYEQYF.

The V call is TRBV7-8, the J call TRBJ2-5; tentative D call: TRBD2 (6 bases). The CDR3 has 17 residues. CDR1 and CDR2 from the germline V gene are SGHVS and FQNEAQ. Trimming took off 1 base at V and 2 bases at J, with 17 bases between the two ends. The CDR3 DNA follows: TGTGCCAGCAGCTTAGTTTACGGACTACCGGATCAAGAGACCCAGTACTTC. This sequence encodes CASSLVYGLPDQETQYF.

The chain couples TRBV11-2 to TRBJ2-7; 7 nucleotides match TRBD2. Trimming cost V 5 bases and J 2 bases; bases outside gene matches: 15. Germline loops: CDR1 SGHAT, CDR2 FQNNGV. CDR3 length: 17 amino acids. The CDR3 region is CASSPTSREGRPYEQYF. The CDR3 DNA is TGTGCCAGCAGCCCGACTAGCAGGGAGGGGCGGCCCTACGAGCAGTACTTC.

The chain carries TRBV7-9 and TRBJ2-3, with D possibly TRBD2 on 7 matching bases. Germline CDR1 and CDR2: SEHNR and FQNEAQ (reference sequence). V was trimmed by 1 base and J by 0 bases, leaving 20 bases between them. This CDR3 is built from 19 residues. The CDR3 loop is CASSLEGAGATSSTDTQYF. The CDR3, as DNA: TGTGCCAGCAGCTTAGAAGGGGCGGGGGCCACTTCTAGCACAGATACGCAGTATTTT.

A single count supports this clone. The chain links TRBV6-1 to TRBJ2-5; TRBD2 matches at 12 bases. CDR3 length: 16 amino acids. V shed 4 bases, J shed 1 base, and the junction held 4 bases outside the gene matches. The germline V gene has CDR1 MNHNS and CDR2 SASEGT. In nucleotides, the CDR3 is TGTGCCAGCAGTGTAAAGACTAGCGGGGGCCAAGAGACCCAGTACTTC. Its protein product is CASSVKTSGGQETQYF.

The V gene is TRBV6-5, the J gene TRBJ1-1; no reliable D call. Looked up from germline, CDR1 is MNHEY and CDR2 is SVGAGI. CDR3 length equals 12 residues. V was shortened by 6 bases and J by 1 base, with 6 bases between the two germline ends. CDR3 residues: CASRQPNTEAFF. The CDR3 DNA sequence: TGTGCCAGCAGACAGCCGAACACTGAAGCTTTCTTT.

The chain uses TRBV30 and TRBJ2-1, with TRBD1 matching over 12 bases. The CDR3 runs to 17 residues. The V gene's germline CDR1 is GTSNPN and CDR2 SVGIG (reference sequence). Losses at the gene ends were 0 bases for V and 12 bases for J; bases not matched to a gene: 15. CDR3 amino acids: CAWSVPIMGQGAGWQFF. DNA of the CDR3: TGTGCCTGGAGTGTACCCATCATGGGACAGGGGGCCGGTTGGCAGTTCTTC.

The CDR3 DNA is TGTGCCTGGAGTGTAGGAGGGGCCGGGAACACTGAAGCTTTCTTT. This gives the protein CAWSVGGAGNTEAFF. The V call is TRBV30, the J call TRBJ1-1; maybe TRBD1 (5 bases). V lost 0 bases and J 1 base, leaving 12 bases between the germline ends. CDR1 GTSNPN and CDR2 SVGIG come from the germline V gene (reference sequence). This CDR3 comprises 15 residues.

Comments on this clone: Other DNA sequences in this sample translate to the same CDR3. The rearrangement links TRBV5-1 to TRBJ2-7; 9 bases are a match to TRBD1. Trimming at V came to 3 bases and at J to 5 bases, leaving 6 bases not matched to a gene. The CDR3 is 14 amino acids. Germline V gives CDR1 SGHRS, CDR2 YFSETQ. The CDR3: CASSSGQGADEQYF. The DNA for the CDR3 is TGCGCCAGCAGCTCGGGACAGGGCGCAGACGAGCAGTACTTC.

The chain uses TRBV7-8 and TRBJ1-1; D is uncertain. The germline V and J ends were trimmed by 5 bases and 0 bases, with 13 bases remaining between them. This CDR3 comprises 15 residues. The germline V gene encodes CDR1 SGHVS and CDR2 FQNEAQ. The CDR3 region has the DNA TGTGCCAGCAGCCTGGGGTACGGGATGAACACTGAAGCTTTCTTT. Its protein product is CASSLGYGMNTEAFF.

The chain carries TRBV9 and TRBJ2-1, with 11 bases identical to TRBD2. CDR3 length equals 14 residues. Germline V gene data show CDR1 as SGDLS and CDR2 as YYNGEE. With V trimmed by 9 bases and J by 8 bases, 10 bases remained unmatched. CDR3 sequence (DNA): TGTGCCACCCAACTAGCGGGAGTTGGCGATGAGCAGTTCTTC. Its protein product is CATQLAGVGDEQFF.

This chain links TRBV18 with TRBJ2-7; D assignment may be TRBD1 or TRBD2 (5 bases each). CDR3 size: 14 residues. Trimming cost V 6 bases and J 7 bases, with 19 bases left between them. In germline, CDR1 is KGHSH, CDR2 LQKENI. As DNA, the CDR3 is TGTGCCAGCTCCCCAGGGACCGAGTACGTTGAGCAGTACTTC. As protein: CASSPGTEYVEQYF.

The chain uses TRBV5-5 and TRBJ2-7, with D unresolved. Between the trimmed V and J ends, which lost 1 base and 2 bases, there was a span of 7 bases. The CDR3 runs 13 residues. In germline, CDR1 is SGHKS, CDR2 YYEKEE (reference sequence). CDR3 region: CASSLRLPYEQYF. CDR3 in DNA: TGTGCCAGCAGCTTGAGGTTACCCTACGAGCAGTACTTC.

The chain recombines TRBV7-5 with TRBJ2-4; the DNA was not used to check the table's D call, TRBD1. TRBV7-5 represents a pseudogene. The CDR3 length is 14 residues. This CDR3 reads CASSAGVAKNIQYF. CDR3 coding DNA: TGTGCCAGCAGCGCAGGGGTAGCCAAAAACATTCAGTACTTC.

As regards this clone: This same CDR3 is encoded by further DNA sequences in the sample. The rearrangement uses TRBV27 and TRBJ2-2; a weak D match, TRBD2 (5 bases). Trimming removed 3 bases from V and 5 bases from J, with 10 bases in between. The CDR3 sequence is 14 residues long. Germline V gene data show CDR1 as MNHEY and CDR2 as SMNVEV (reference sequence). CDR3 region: CASSFRGGTGELFF. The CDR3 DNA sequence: TGTGCCAGCAGTTTCCGGGGTGGGACCGGGGAGCTGTTTTTT.

Here the CDR3 reads CAWALDRVSGYTF. The CDR3 nucleotides are TGTGCCTGGGCCTTGGACAGGGTGTCCGGCTACACCTTC. The chain combines TRBV30 with TRBJ1-2; 8 bases map to TRBD1. The CDR3 totals 13 residues. CDR1 and CDR2 (germline): GTSNPN, SVGIG (reference sequence). V trimming: 5 bases; J trimming: 8 bases; junction bases outside the gene matches: 10.

CDR3 nucleotide sequence: TGTGCCTGCCGGGACAGGGATCAGCCCCAGCATTTT. Encoded protein: CACRDRDQPQHF. V and J are TRBV19 and TRBJ1-5, with 9 bases identical to TRBD1. CDR1 and CDR2 from the germline V gene are LNHDA and SQIVND (reference sequence). Trimming cost V 11 bases and J 5 bases; bases outside gene matches: 4. The CDR3 consists of 12 residues.